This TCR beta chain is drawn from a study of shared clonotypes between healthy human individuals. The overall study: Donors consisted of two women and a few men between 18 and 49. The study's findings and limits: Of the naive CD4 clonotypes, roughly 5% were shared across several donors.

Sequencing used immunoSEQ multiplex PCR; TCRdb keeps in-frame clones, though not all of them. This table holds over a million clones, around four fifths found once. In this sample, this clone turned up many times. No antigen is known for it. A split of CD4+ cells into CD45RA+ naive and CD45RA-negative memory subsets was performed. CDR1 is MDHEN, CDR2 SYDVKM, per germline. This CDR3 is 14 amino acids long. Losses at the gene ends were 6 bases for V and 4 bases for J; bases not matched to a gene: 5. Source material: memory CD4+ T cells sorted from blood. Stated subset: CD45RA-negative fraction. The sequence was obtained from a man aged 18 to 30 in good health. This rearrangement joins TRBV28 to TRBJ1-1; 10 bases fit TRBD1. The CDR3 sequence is CASSLTGGPTEAFF. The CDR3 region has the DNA TGTGCCAGCAGCCTGACAGGGGGCCCCACTGAAGCTTTCTTT.